This TCR beta chain derives from a study of blood T cell repertoires in COVID-19. Turning to the study itself: In each case, the material was cDNA or gDNA derived from T cells, B-cell-depleted T cells, or PBMCs.

Looked up from germline, CDR1 is SGHAT and CDR2 is FQNNGV. The V and J ends lost 1 base and 4 bases respectively, with 7 bases between them. This CDR3 has 14 amino acids. TCRdb's copy holds only in-frame clones and misses some; the assay was immunoSEQ multiplex PCR. The repertoire includes more than 150,000 clones, approximately 87% of them detected once, and around 0.88% sits in the top ten. The sequence came from a woman between 18 and 29 years old who had recovered from COVID-19. The rearrangement links TRBV11-2 to TRBJ2-2; D is undetermined. The sample taken for sequencing was peripheral blood. CDR3 sequence reads: CASSLATATGELFF. In DNA form, the CDR3 reads TGTGCCAGCAGCTTAGCCACAGCCACCGGGGAGCTGTTTTTT. The variable domain in full, with the rest retrieved from reference TRBV11-2 and TRBJ2-2, is EAGVAQSPRYKIIEKRQSVAFWCNPISGHATLYWYQQILGQGPKLLIQFQNNGVVDDSQLPKDRFSAERLKGVDSTLKIQPAKLEDSAVYLCASSLATATGELFFGEGSRLTVL.